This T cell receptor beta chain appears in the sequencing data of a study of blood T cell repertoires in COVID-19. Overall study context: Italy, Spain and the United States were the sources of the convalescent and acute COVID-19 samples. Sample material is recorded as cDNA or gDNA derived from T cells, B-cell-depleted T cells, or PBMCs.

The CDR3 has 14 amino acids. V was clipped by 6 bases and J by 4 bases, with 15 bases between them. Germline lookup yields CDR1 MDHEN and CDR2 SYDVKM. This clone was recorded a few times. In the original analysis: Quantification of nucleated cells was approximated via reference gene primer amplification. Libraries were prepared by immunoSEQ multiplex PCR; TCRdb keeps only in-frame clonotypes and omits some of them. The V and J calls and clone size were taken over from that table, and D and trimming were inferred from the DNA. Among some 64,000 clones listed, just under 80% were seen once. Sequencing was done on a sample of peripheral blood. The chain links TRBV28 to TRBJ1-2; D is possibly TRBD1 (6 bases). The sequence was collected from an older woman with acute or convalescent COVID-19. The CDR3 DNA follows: TGTGCCAGCAGGGGCAGGGGAGCTATCTATGGCTACACCTTC. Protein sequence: CASRGRGAIYGYTF.